The TCR beta chain described here comes from a study of blood T cell repertoires in COVID-19. About the study: T cells, B-cell-depleted T cells, or PBMCs supplied cDNA or gDNA.

Authors' data handling: From reference gene primer amplification, estimates of nucleated cell counts were derived. TCRdb keeps only in-frame clones here, not all; method: immunoSEQ multiplex PCR. V and J calls and clone size come straight from that table; D and trimming were deduced from the DNA. The table has about 76,000 clones, about 88% seen once; the top ten hold approximately 11%. The sequencing sample was made of peripheral blood. The receptor comes from a man aged 55 to 70 with COVID-19, enrolled during active disease.

CDR3 in DNA: TGTGCCAGCAGTACAAGGACAGCCAACAACTACGAGCAGTACTTC. Its protein is CASSTRTANNYEQYF. V and J are TRBV6-5 and TRBJ2-7; a weak D match, TRBD1 (6 bases). Trimming stripped 5 bases from V and 3 bases from J, with 17 bases between. Germline lookup yields CDR1 MNHEY and CDR2 SVGAGI. The CDR3 has 15 residues.